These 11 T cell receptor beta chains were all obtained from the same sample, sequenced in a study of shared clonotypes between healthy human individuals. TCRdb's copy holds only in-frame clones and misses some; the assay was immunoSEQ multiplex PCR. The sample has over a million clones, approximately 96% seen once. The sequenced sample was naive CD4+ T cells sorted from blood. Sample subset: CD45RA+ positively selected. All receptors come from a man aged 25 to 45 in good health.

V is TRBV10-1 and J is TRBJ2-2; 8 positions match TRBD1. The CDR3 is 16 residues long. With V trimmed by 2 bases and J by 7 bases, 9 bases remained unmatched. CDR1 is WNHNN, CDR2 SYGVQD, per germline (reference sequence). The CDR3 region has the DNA TGCGCCAGCAGTGAGAGCGACAGGGGCGAGAACGGGGAGCTGTTTTTT. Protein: CASSESDRGENGELFF.

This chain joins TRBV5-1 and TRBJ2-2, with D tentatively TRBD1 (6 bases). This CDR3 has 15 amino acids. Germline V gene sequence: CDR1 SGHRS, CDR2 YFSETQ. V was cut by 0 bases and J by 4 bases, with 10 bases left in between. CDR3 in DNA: TGCGCCAGCAGCTTGGTAGCAGGGGCCACCGGGGAGCTGTTTTTT. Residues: CASSLVAGATGELFF. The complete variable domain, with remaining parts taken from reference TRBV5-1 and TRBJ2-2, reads KAGVTQTPRYLIKTRGQQVTLSCSPISGHRSVSWYQQTPGQGLQFLFEYFSETQRNKGNFPGRFSGRQFSNSRSEMNVSTLELGDSALYLCASSLVAGATGELFFGEGSRLTVL.

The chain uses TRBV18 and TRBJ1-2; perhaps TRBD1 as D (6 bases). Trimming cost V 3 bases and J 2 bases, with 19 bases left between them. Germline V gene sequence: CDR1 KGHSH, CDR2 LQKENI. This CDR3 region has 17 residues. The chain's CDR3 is CASSPPGGGRVNYGYTF. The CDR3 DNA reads TGTGCCAGCTCACCGCCTGGGGGGGGGCGCGTCAACTATGGCTACACCTTC.

The CDR3 DNA is TGCAGCGTTGATAGACTAGCGGGAGCTAAAGTGGGGACAGATACGCAGTATTTT. Its protein product is CSVDRLAGAKVGTDTQYF. The rearrangement uses TRBV29-1 and TRBJ2-3; 12 bases line up with TRBD2. J was trimmed by 3 bases and V by 3 bases; bases with no gene match: 13. CDR1 SQVTM and CDR2 ANQGSEA come from the germline V gene. This CDR3 contains 18 residues.

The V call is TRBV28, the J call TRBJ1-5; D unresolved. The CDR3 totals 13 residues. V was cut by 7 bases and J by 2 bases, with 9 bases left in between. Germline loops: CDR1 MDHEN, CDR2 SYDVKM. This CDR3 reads CASTFRGNQPQHF. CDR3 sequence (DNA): TGTGCCAGCACGTTTCGTGGCAATCAGCCCCAGCATTTT.

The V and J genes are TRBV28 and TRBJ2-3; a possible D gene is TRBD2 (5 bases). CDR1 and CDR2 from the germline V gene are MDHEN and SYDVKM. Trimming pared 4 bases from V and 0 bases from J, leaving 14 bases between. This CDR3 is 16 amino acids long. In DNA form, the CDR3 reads TGTGCCAGCAGTTACCGGGAAAGGGAGAGCACAGATACGCAGTATTTT. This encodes CASSYRERESTDTQYF.

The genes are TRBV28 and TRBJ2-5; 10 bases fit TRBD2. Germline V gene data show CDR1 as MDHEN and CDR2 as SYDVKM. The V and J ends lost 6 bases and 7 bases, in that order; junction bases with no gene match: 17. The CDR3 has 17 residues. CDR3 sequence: CASSRGVAGGTGGTQYF. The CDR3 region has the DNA TGTGCCAGCAGCAGAGGAGTAGCGGGAGGAACAGGTGGGACCCAGTACTTC.

CDR3 protein: CASSQDTGRADTQYF. For the CDR3, the DNA is TGCGCCAGCAGCCAAGATACAGGACGTGCAGATACGCAGTATTTT. This chain uses TRBV4-3 with TRBJ2-3; D might be TRBD1 (5 bases). V was shortened by 0 bases and J by 4 bases, with 11 bases between the two germline ends. There are 15 residues in the CDR3. Germline V gene data show CDR1 as LGHNA and CDR2 as YSLEER.

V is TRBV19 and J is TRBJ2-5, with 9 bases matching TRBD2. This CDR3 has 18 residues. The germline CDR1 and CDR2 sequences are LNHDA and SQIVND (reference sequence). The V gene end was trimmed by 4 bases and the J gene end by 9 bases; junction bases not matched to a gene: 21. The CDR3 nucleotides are TGTGCCAGTAGTACGACCCTCTCCGGATTGCGGGAGGGCAGGGCCCAGTACTTC. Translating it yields CASSTTLSGLREGRAQYF.

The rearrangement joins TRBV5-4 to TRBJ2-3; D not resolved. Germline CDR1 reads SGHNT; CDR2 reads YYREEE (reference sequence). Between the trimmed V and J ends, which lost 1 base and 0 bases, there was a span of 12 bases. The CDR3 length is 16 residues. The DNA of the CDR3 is TGTGCCAGCAGCTTGCGGACCCGATCTAGCACAGATACGCAGTATTTT. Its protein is CASSLRTRSSTDTQYF.

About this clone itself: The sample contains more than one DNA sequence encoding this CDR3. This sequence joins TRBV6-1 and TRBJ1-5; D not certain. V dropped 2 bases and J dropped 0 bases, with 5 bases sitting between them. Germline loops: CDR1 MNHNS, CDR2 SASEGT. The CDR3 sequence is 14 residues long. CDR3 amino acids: CASSERYSNQPQHF. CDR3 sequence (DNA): TGTGCCAGCAGTGAAAGGTATAGCAATCAGCCCCAGCATTTT.